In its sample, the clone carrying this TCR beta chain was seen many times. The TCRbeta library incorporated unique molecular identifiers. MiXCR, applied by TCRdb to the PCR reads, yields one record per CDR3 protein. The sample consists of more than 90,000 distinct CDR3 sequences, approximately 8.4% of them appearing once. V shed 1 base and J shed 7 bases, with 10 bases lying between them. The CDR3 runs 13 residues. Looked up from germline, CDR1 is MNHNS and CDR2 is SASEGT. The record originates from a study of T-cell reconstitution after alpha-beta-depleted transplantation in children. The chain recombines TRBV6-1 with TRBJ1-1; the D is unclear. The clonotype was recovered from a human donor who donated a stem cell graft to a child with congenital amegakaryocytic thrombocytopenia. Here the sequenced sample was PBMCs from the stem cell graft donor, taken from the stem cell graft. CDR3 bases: TGTGCCAGCAGTGAAGGCACCTGGAGTGAAGCTTTCTTT. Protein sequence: CASSEGTWSEAFF.